This T cell receptor (beta chain) is drawn from a study of cytotoxic CD8 clonotypes in ibrutinib-treated CLL. Whole-study findings and limits: Increased clonality at ibrutinib response gave way to a return toward baseline at progression.

Note on this clone: Its antigen is undetermined.

V was clipped by 1 base and J by 7 bases; unmatched bases: 4. The CDR3 runs to 14 residues. The germline gives CDR1 LGHNT, CDR2 FRNRAP. Cryopreserved PBMCs yielded around 2.1 micrograms of genomic DNA for TCR beta libraries. The protocol was immunoSEQ multiplex PCR, while the TCRdb copy is restricted to in-frame clones and leaves out a portion. The table includes about 200,000 clones, around 70% detected once. Sequenced here: PBMCs, sampled after 24 months of ibrutinib treatment. This sequence originates from a human donor with chronic lymphocytic leukemia. The chain combines TRBV12-5 with TRBJ2-1; the match to TRBD2 covers 7 bases. In DNA, the CDR3 is TGTGCTAGTGGTTTGGGAAGCGGGAAGAATGAGCAGTTCTTC. Amino acids: CASGLGSGKNEQFF.